This TCR beta chain was recorded in a study of shared clonotypes between healthy human individuals (dated by TCRdb to 2018 to 2021). In the study overall: The cohort comprised a couple of women and three men aged 18 to 49 years. For each donor, three plates each were used for CD4 naive and CD4 memory, two plates were used for CD8 naive, and one plate was used for CD8 memory. Blood TCR repertoires of a handful of healthy adults were deeply sequenced to estimate repertoire size and the extent of clonotype sharing between individuals. To increase sequencing depth and limit assay-specific biases, different laboratories used diverse techniques to prepare libraries and sequence TCR repertoires. Leukapheresis yielded between about 0.9 and 9 billion PBMCs per donor. Results and caveats for the whole study, not just this receptor: Compared with non-shared clonotypes, the clonotypes found in all four sorted-subset donors had higher generation probabilities. Naive subsets generally had larger estimated clonotype richness than memory subsets did. Sampling was restricted to blood, and TCR repertoires in tissues likely differ from the TCR repertoires found in blood. Because the study included a small number of donors, the genetic and exposure-history diversity represented was limited. Pairwise subsampling led to the expectation that sequencing depth would affect the degree of clonotype sharing among donors. Even with the large sequencing depth, rarefaction of the sorted-subset datasets indicated that sequencing was incomplete. About 5% of naive CD4, around 3.6% of naive CD8, approximately 2% of memory CD4, and roughly 0.4% of memory CD8 clonotypes were shared across several donors.

As for this clone: Its antigen target is currently unknown. One base away there is no much larger clone; base qualities are not given.

Using the deep immunoSEQ assay, TCR CDR3 regions were amplified from genomic DNA by multiplex PCR. Genomic DNA extracted from each cell subset was distributed evenly over all wells of several immunoSEQ 96-well plates, and each plate served as one replicate. For sorted subsets, each replicate PCR was loaded with around 220 ng genomic DNA, equivalent to 30,000 to 35,000 T cell genomes. Purified libraries were quantified with a Qubit 3.0 fluorometer, sized on a Bioanalyzer 2100, and re-quantified with the KAPA Library Quantification kit. A separate single-read 150-cycle Illumina NextSeq 550 flow cell was used to sequence each immunoSEQ 96-well plate. The study's own analysis went as follows. Because only junctional sequences without quality scores were contained in the immunoSEQ output, filtering matching that applied to full-length reads could not be performed. Sequences were annotated with PyIR, a Python wrapper for IgBLAST v1.9, and V/J genes and CDR3 were assigned using IMGT germline references. Reads with weak V/J assignments (E-value above 1e-6), missing CDR3, stop codons, out-of-frame junctions, or ambiguous translated residues were removed. A V3J clonotype was defined by an identical inferred V gene, J gene, and CDR3 amino acid sequence. Percentage overlap between repertoires was computed as shared unique clonotypes divided by the size of the smaller repertoire. Richness of each repertoire was evaluated using RTK rarefaction, the Chao1 estimator, and Recon v2.1 estimates of unobserved clonotypes. Generation probabilities were computed with OLGA for all TCRbeta clonotypes obtained by the gDNA method from a handful of donors. Drawn from immuneACCESS, this table holds only the in-frame rearrangements with V and J called that TCRdb kept. Clones are partly lost; checked studies trace under half to an unresolved V gene and leave the rest unexplained. The DNA gave D and trimming, while V, J and clone size come from that table. The sample table lists approximately 640,000 clones, roughly 91% of them with a count of one. The ten top clones hold 34% of the sample.

The donors were healthy, HIV-negative adults with no recently reported acute infections or vaccinations. Every donor was a Caucasian adult residing in Nashville, Tennessee, USA. CD8 memory samples combined magnetically selected CD45RO+ cells with CCR7-negative CD45RA+ effector memory (TemRA) cells. After blood collection by leukapheresis, PBMCs were isolated using Ficoll-Histopaque density gradient centrifugation and then cryopreserved in the vapor phase of liquid nitrogen. Analytical flow cytometry was used to check the purity and quantity of every magnetically sorted T cell population. Genomic DNA was isolated from each sorted fraction and quantified by UV absorbance on a Nanodrop 2000c. This TCR was recovered from a young man in good health. Some clones in this sample may be carry-over from other donors' samples. The sequencing input was memory CD8+ T cells from PBMCs. The intended sense of this specimen's cell subset or site label: CD45RO+ cells pooled with CCR7-negative TemRA cells.

The CDR3 loop reads CASSVISKGEQFF. The nucleotide sequence is given as TGTGCCAGCAGCGTTATTTCGAAAGGTGAGCAGTTCTTC. Recombination linked TRBV9 to TRBJ2-1; no confident D gene assignment can be made. A distance of 12 bases separates the germline ends of V and J, which lose 2 bases and 9 bases respectively. According to the germline V gene, CDR1 reads SGDLS and CDR2 reads YYNGEE. Counted from cysteine to phenylalanine, this CDR3 has 13 amino acids. Only the CDR3 DNA stays, 39 bases, in frame from base 1.